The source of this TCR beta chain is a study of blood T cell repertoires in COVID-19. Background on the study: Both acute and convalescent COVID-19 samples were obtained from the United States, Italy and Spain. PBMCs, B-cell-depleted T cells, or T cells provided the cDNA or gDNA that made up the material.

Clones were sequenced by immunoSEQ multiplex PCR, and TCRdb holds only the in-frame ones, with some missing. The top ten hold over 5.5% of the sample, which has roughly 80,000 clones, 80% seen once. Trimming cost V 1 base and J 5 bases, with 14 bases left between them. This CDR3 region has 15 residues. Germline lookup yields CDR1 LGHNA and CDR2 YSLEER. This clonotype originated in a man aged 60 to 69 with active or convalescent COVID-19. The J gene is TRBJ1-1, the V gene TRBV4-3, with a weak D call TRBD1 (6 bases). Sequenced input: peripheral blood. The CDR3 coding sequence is TGCGCCAGCAGCCAAGTAAACAGGGAGGGGACTGAAGCTTTCTTT. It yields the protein CASSQVNREGTEAFF.